This is a list of T cell receptor beta chains from one sample in a study of cytomegalovirus exposure and HLA in healthy donors. Here immunoSEQ multiplex PCR was the method, and the copy in TCRdb shows in-frame clones only, minus some. The data hold under 200,000 clones, with 79% observed a single time. Specimen: PBMCs. These receptors were collected from a young woman in good health and CMV-seropositive. Each CDR3 is given with its conserved first and last residue. The D gene is left open where the match is weak. Clone size appears in some rows only: once, few, many, or a class for an expanded clone.

len	j_gene	v_gene	abundance	d_gene	CDR3aa	CDR3nt
14	TRBJ2-7	TRBV11-2	-	TRBD2	CASSLGGGAYEQYF	TGTGCCAGCAGCTTAGGGGGGGGAGCCTACGAGCAGTACTTC
16	TRBJ2-2	TRBV4-2	few	-	CASSQDGLGGPGELFF	TGTGCCAGCAGCCAAGATGGCCTCGGGGGTCCCGGGGAGCTGTTTTTT
12	TRBJ1-2	TRBV5-1	-	-	CASRPTEGGYTF	TGCGCCAGCAGGCCGACCGAGGGCGGCTACACCTTC
17	TRBJ2-7	TRBV7-9	-	TRBD2	CSSSPGLAGALSYEQYF	TGTTCCAGCAGCCCGGGACTAGCGGGAGCGCTCTCCTACGAGCAGTACTTC
15	TRBJ1-1	TRBV6-5	-	TRBD1	CASSYTQGPYTEAFF	TGTGCCAGCAGTTACACACAGGGGCCATACACTGAAGCTTTCTTT
15	TRBJ2-7	TRBV5-4	-	-	CASSLLLRRNYEQYF	TGTGCCAGCAGCCTTCTACTGCGGCGGAACTACGAGCAGTACTTC
14	TRBJ1-4	TRBV2	few	TRBD1	CASRQDRGSEKLFF	TGTGCCAGCCGCCAGGACAGGGGATCGGAAAAACTGTTTTTT
15	TRBJ2-5	TRBV7-9	-	-	CASSLWASAQETQYF	TGTGCCAGCAGCTTATGGGCTAGCGCCCAAGAGACCCAGTACTTC
14	TRBJ1-5	TRBV18	-	TRBD1	CASSRDRDGQPQHF	TGTGCCAGCTCAAGAGACAGGGATGGACAGCCCCAGCATTTT
12	TRBJ1-3	TRBV7-8	-	-	CASSFAGNTIYF	TGTGCCAGCAGCTTCGCTGGAAACACCATATATTTT
14	TRBJ2-1	TRBV6-6	-	TRBD1	CASSYGGVQGSVFF	TGTGCCAGCAGTTACGGCGGAGTACAGGGGTCGGTGTTCTTC
15	TRBJ2-3	TRBV27	-	TRBD1	CASSPIDRETDTQYF	TGTGCCAGCAGTCCTATAGACAGGGAAACAGATACGCAGTATTTT
20	TRBJ2-6	TRBV15	once	TRBD1	CATSTNKPGQGNSGANVLTF	TGTGCCACCAGCACGAACAAACCGGGACAGGGGAACTCTGGGGCCAACGTCCTGACTTTC
15	TRBJ1-2	TRBV18	-	-	CASSEYVARTYGYTF	TGTGCCAGCTCAGAATACGTAGCACGAACCTATGGCTACACCTTC
11	TRBJ1-1	TRBV6-5	few	TRBD1	CASSRDREAFF	TGTGCCAGCAGCCGGGACAGGGAAGCTTTCTTT
15	TRBJ2-3	TRBV9	-	-	CASSVGGLGTDTQYF	TGTGCCAGCAGCGTAGGGGGCCTGGGCACAGATACGCAGTATTTT
16	TRBJ1-6	TRBV27	-	-	CASRKTKGSYNSPLHF	TGTGCCAGCCGCAAGACTAAAGGCTCCTATAATTCACCCCTCCACTTT
15	TRBJ2-3	TRBV18	-	TRBD1	CASLRTGVSEDTQYF	TGTGCCAGCTTACGGACAGGGGTGAGCGAAGATACGCAGTATTTT
13	TRBJ2-7	TRBV18	-	-	CASSPGRNYEQYF	TGTGCCAGCTCACCGGGCAGGAACTACGAGCAGTACTTC
16	TRBJ2-7	TRBV5-1	-	TRBD2	CASSMGSGGGVYEQYF	TGCGCCAGCAGCATGGGTAGCGGGGGTGGCGTGTACGAGCAGTACTTC